Below, 20 T cell receptor beta chains from the same sample are listed, as sequenced in a study of blood T cell repertoires in COVID-19. Profiling relied on immunoSEQ multiplex PCR, and the TCRdb table lists in-frame clones only, not all of them. The sample lists approximately 160,000 clones; more than 70% were seen once. The sequenced sample was PBMCs or T cells enriched from blood (not recorded which). Receptors originate from a man aged 35-49 years who had recovered from COVID-19.

This clone was picked up one time. The chain links TRBV19 to TRBJ2-5; TRBD1 aligns across 7 bases. Germline V gene lookup returns CDR1 LNHDA and CDR2 SQIVND (reference sequence). The CDR3 runs to 13 residues. With V trimmed by 7 bases and J by 5 bases, 7 bases remained unmatched. CDR3 DNA: TGTGCCAGTAAAAGAGGGGGCGATGAGACCCAGTACTTC. Translation: CASKRGGDETQYF. The full variable domain, its missing parts supplied by reference TRBV19 and TRBJ2-5, is DGGITQSPKYLFRKEGQNVTLSCEQNLNHDAMYWYRQDPGQGLRLIYYSQIVNDFQKGDIAEGYSVSREKKESFPLTVTSAQKNPTAFYLCASKRGGDETQYFGPGTRLLVL.

The chain has TRBV7-3 and TRBJ1-3; 7 nucleotides align to TRBD1. Germline-derived CDR1 and CDR2 are SGHTA and FQGTGA. The CDR3 has 15 residues. V shed 5 bases and J 4 bases; nucleotides not matched to a gene: 8. Written as DNA, the CDR3 is TGTGCCAGCAGCCGACAGGGAGGTCGAGGAAACACCATATATTTT. Translating it yields CASSRQGGRGNTIYF.

The CDR3 coding sequence is TGCGCCAGCAGACGGGACACTGAAGCTTTCTTT. This gives the protein CASRRDTEAFF. The V gene is TRBV4-1, the J gene TRBJ1-1; D not resolved. V lost 6 bases and J lost 3, with 5 bases in between. Germline lookup yields CDR1 MGHRA and CDR2 YSYEKL. CDR3 length equals 11 residues.

The chain joins TRBV18 to TRBJ1-2; 7 positions agree with TRBD1. With 3 bases clipped from V and 2 bases from J, the junction kept 15 bases outside the gene matches. The CDR3 loop spans 18 amino acids. Germline V gene data show CDR1 as KGHSH and CDR2 as LQKENI. The CDR3 DNA is TGTGCCAGCTCACCCCTCACGGGACAGCTGAGCTTGAACTATGGCTACACCTTC. This gives the protein CASSPLTGQLSLNYGYTF.

This clone was seen just once. The V call is TRBV2, the J call TRBJ1-2; TRBD1 matches at 8 bases. Per germline, CDR1 SNHLY and CDR2 FYNNEI. The CDR3 extends over 14 amino acids. V lost 5 bases, J lost 3 bases, and 5 bases stayed unmatched. DNA for the CDR3: TGTGCCAGCAGTACGGACAGGGCTTACTATGGCTACACCTTC. Protein: CASSTDRAYYGYTF.

This chain uses TRBV6-4 with TRBJ2-3; D may be TRBD2 (6 bases). The CDR3 contains 14 residues. Trimming removed 2 bases from V and 4 bases from J, with 10 bases in between. Germline values: CDR1 MRHNA, CDR2 SNTAGT. As DNA, the CDR3 is TGTGCCAGCAGTGACGGGACGGGGGCAGATACGCAGTATTTT. It encodes CASSDGTGADTQYF.

The V gene is TRBV27, the J gene TRBJ2-3; possibly TRBD1 for D (6 bases). Germline CDR1 MNHEY, CDR2 SMNVEV (reference sequence). The CDR3 is 12 amino acids. Trimming took off 8 bases at V and 2 bases at J, with 8 bases between the two ends. CDR3 loop: CASGGYTDTQYF. The CDR3 nucleotides are TGTGCCAGCGGGGGCTACACAGATACGCAGTATTTT.

This chain links TRBV5-1 with TRBJ2-3, with D tentatively TRBD2 (6 bases). Trimming took 0 bases from V and 6 from J, leaving 20 bases between them. This CDR3 is built from 17 residues. CDR1 and CDR2 (germline): SGHRS, YFSETQ. The CDR3 nucleotides are TGCGCCAGCAGCTTGGCCTCAACCGGGACTCAATGGGATACGCAGTATTTT. It is translated as CASSLASTGTQWDTQYF.

The CDR3 loop reads CASSLWQATDTQYF. CDR3 sequence (DNA): TGTGCCAGCAGTTTATGGCAGGCCACAGATACGCAGTATTTT. This sequence joins TRBV27 and TRBJ2-3; D gene unclear. V gave up 1 base and J gave up 2 bases, with 7 bases separating them. The CDR3 contains 14 residues. Germline V gene data show CDR1 as MNHEY and CDR2 as SMNVEV (reference sequence).

The V gene is TRBV27, the J gene TRBJ1-1; possible D gene TRBD1, 6 bases. Germline CDR1 reads MNHEY; CDR2 reads SMNVEV (reference sequence). The CDR3 has 15 amino acids. V shed 8 bases and J shed 2 bases, with 18 bases lying between them. CDR3 residues: CASRGGEGGNTEAFF. Here the CDR3 DNA reads TGTGCCAGCCGAGGGGGAGAGGGTGGAAACACTGAAGCTTTCTTT.

The J gene is TRBJ2-7, the V gene TRBV7-6; a weak D match, TRBD1 (6 bases). Trimming removed 2 bases at V and 5 bases at J, with 10 bases between. The germline CDR1 and CDR2 sequences are SGHVS and FNYEAQ. The CDR3 covers 13 residues. CDR3 nucleotide sequence: TGTGCCAGCAGCTTAAATCCAGGGGACGAGCAGTACGTC. Its translation: CASSLNPGDEQYV.

The chain uses TRBV7-8 and TRBJ2-7, with D unresolved. This CDR3 has 14 amino acids. Germline V lookup: CDR1 SGHVS, CDR2 FQNEAQ. Trimming stripped 3 bases from V and 0 bases from J, with 9 bases between. The DNA of the CDR3 is TGTGCCAGCAGCTTGCTCGGGTCCTCCTACGAGCAGTACTTC. Translated, it gives CASSLLGSSYEQYF.

V and J are TRBV6-2 or TRBV6-3 and TRBJ1-1, with unresolved D. The CDR3 is made up of 13 amino acids. Per the germline V gene, CDR1 is MNHEY and CDR2 is SVGEGT. Trimming removed 0 bases from V and 8 bases from J, with 10 bases in between. The CDR3 sequence: CASSYSRRREAFF. As DNA, the CDR3 is TGTGCCAGCAGTTACTCGAGGCGCCGGGAAGCTTTCTTT.

The CDR3 loop is CASSDFTVLGSGYTF. The CDR3 coding sequence is TGCGCCAGCAGTGATTTCACGGTGTTGGGTAGCGGCTACACCTTC. The chain links TRBV10-2 to TRBJ1-2; D not resolved. Germline V lookup: CDR1 WSHSY, CDR2 SAAADI. The CDR3 length is 15 residues. Trimming stripped 3 bases from V and 8 bases from J, with 19 bases between.

The chain combines TRBV6-1 with TRBJ2-1; D perhaps matches TRBD1 (7 bases). Germline V gene data show CDR1 as MNHNS and CDR2 as SASEGT. With 2 bases removed from V and 0 bases from J, the gap between germline ends came to 8 bases. This CDR3 is built from 15 residues. CDR3 amino acids: CASSEQGGSYNEQFF. CDR3 in DNA: TGTGCCAGCAGTGAACAGGGGGGCTCCTACAATGAGCAGTTCTTC.

The chain has TRBV19 and TRBJ1-2; the match to TRBD1 covers 7 bases. Germline assignment: CDR1 LNHDA and CDR2 SQIVND (reference sequence). CDR3 length: 19 residues. Losses at the gene ends were 5 bases for V and 4 bases for J; bases not matched to a gene: 22. As DNA, the CDR3 is TGTGCCAGTAGTCCCACCCGTTGGTCACGAGGGGGCACTTTCTATGGCTACACCTTC. This sequence encodes CASSPTRWSRGGTFYGYTF.

The V and J genes are TRBV10-2 and TRBJ2-7, with D tentatively TRBD1 (7 bases). This CDR3 region has 13 residues. Germline V gene sequence: CDR1 WSHSY, CDR2 SAAADI. V gave up 2 bases and J gave up 12 bases, with 17 bases separating them. The CDR3 protein is CASSEAQGGHMYV. In nucleotides, the CDR3 is TGCGCCAGCAGTGAGGCCCAGGGGGGACACATGTACGTC.

The V call is TRBV7-2, the J call TRBJ1-2; a weak D match, TRBD1 (5 bases). The germline gives CDR1 SGHTA, CDR2 FQGNSA. The V end lost 4 bases, the J end lost 3 bases, and 18 bases lay between the germline ends. This CDR3 has 16 residues. The CDR3 here is CASSYKVTSGDYGYTF. CDR3 sequence (DNA): TGTGCCAGCAGCTACAAAGTAACATCGGGGGACTATGGCTACACCTTC.

The chain couples TRBV5-1 to TRBJ2-3; maybe TRBD1 (6 bases). The CDR3 length is 14 residues. Germline lookup yields CDR1 SGHRS and CDR2 YFSETQ. V gave up 5 bases and J gave up 3 bases, with 13 bases separating them. CDR3 amino acids: CASRLAGETDTQYF. The CDR3 nucleotides are TGCGCCAGCAGGCTCGCAGGGGAGACAGATACGCAGTATTTT.

Only one count was recorded for this clone. V and J are TRBV7-2 and TRBJ2-5; 7 bases are shared with TRBD2. Germline V CDR1 and CDR2: SGHTA, FQGNSA. V shed 5 bases and J 2 bases; nucleotides not matched to a gene: 8. This CDR3 is built from 15 residues. Written as DNA, the CDR3 is TGTGCCAGCAGCCGGACTAGGGACCGACAAGAGACCCAGTACTTC. This codes for CASSRTRDRQETQYF.